This record concerns one T cell receptor beta chain sequence. Antigen: not known. This record comes from a study of post-analysis software for immune sequencing data. Overall study: Progressive-relapsing, secondary progressive and relapsing-remitting multiple sclerosis were among the disease courses included.

In germline, CDR1 is DFQATT, CDR2 SNEGSKA (reference sequence). The V and J ends lost 6 bases and 6 bases respectively, with 24 bases between them. The CDR3 loop spans 15 amino acids. The study's findings and limits: TRBV segments more frequent in patients than in controls numbered five and included TRBV5-6, TRBV5-1 and TRBV20-1.

Unique molecular identifiers had been added to the TCR beta cDNA libraries. The source material, roughly 0.9 to 11 million T cells, gave rise to 500,000 or so cDNA molecules. MiXCR was run by TCRdb on the PCR reads, yielding one entry per CDR3 protein. This table has about 460,000 distinct CDR3 sequences, under 55% appearing once. This clonotype was sampled from a girl under 18 with multiple sclerosis. Sequenced: blood. The chain uses TRBV20-1 and TRBJ2-7, with TRBD2 as a possible D gene (5 bases). The CDR3 sequence: CSASVVRGSASEQYF. DNA of the CDR3: TGCAGTGCCAGCGTTGTCCGGGGATCAGCATCCGAGCAGTACTTC.